Below, one T cell receptor beta chain is given with its context. Its matching antigen is unknown. The CDR3 runs to 16 residues. The V segment lost 5 bases and the J segment 7 bases; nucleotides outside the gene matches: 7. Germline CDR1 is MNHNS and CDR2 is SASEGT. This specimen belongs to a study of cytomegalovirus exposure and HLA in healthy donors. Findings and caveats of the study: Associated with cytomegalovirus, according to the listing, were fewer than 200 TCR beta chains. With high specificity and sensitivity, the classifier reportedly diagnosed cytomegalovirus status. Generally TCR sequences proved uncommon, though certain public TCRs appeared in numerous donors. The authors confirmed in vitro that three CMV-associated chains were specific for CMV antigens.

Profiled with immunoSEQ multiplex PCR; TCRdb holds only in-frame clones, not every one. The sample lists approximately 150,000 clones, 70% to 90% occurring once. The clonotype originates from a young woman in good health and CMV-seropositive. V gene TRBV6-1 combines with J gene TRBJ2-2, with 13 bases matching TRBD2. Source material: PBMCs. CDR3 loop: CASSKGTSGKGGELFF. In nucleotides, the CDR3 is TGTGCCAGCAGTAAAGGGACTAGCGGGAAAGGCGGGGAGCTGTTTTTT.